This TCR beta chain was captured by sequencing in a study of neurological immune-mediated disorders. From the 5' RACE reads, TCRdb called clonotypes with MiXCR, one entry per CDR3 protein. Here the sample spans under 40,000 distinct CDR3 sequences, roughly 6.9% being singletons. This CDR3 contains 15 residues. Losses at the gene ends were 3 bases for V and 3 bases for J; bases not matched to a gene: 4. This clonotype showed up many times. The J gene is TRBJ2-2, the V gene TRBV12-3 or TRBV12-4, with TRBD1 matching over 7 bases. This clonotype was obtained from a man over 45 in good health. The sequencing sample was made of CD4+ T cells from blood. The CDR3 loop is CASSLRQGDTGELFF. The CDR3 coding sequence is TGTGCCAGCAGTTTGCGGCAGGGGGACACCGGGGAGCTGTTTTTT.